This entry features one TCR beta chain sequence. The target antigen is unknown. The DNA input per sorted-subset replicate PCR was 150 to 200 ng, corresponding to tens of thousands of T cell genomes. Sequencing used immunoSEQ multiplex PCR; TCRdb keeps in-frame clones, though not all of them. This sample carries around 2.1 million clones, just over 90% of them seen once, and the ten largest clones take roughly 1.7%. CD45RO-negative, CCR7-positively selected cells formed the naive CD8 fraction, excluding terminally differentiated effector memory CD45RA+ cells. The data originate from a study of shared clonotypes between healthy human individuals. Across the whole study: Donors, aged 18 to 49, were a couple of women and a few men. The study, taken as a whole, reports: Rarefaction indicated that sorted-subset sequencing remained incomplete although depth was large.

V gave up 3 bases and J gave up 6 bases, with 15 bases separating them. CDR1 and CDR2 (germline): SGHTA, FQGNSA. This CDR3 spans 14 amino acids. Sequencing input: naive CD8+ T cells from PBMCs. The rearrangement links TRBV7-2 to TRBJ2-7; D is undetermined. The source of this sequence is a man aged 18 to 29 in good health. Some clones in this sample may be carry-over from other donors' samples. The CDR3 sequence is CASSFHEDASEQYF. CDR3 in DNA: TGTGCCAGCAGCTTTCACGAAGACGCGTCCGAGCAGTACTTC.